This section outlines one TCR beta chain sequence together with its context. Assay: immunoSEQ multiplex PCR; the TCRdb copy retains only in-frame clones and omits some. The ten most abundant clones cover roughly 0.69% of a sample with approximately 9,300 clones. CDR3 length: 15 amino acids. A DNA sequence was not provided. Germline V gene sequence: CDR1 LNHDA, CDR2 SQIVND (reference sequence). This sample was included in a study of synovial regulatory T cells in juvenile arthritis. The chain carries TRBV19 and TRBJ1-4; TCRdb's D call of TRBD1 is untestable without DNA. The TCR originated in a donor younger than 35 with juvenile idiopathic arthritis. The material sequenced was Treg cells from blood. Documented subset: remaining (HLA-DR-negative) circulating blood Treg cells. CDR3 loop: CASSKNRGMGEKLFF.